Included here is one TCR beta chain sequence, with context. Its antigen is currently unknown. The data were obtained in a study of lymphopenia after photon versus proton radiotherapy. Study-wide points: After lymphocyte nadir, photon-treated repertoires showed oligoclonal expansion, especially CD8+ Temra. Survival link was tested only in deceased patients; proton benefit remains a possibility. Relative stability marked proton patients; photon patients lost diversity and naive cells.

Produced via immunoSEQ multiplex PCR; TCRdb's table is partial and in-frame only. The table has around 150,000 clones, 75% to 90% seen once. The clonotype was recovered from a man aged 50 to 59 with gastric cancer. This sample comprised peripheral blood, obtained from a patient treated with photon-based radiotherapy.

CDR3 coding DNA: TGTGCCAGCAGCTTGCAGCTAGCGGGAGACCTCACAGATACGCAGTATTTT. This sequence encodes CASSLQLAGDLTDTQYF. This chain joins TRBV5-6 and TRBJ2-3; 10 nucleotides agree with TRBD2. V lost 1 base to trimming and J lost 2 bases; unmatched junction nucleotides: 7. The CDR3 covers 17 residues. Germline CDR1 reads SGHDT; CDR2 reads YYEEEE.